This T cell receptor (beta chain) was profiled in a study of identical twins. The junction had 8 bases not matched to a gene; V was cut back by 1 base and J by 0 bases. CDR3 length: 17 amino acids. CDR1 is MGHRA, CDR2 YSYEKL, per germline. Study-level findings and limits: Conclusions relied on cross-sectional statistical analysis, not following the same donors.

With respect to this clonotype: Its antigen remains unknown.

Unique molecular identifiers were present on cDNA, and template switching added a universal primer site. TCRdb redid the calling of the 5' RACE reads with MiXCR, one entry per CDR3 protein. This table holds a few hundred thousand distinct CDR3 sequences, 9% to 15% found once. The sample also formed part of further work on yellow fever vaccine responses in identical twins.

The sequenced sample consisted of CD8+ T cells sorted from blood. The sequence was obtained from a woman in her late teens or twenties in good health. The rearrangement joins TRBV4-1 to TRBJ2-7; TRBD2 matches at 8 bases. The CDR3 region has the DNA TGCGCCAGCAGCCAAGCCGTAACTAGCGGTAGCTCCTACGAGCAGTACTTC. Translation gives CASSQAVTSGSSYEQYF.